This T cell receptor beta chain was obtained from a study of blood T cell repertoires in COVID-19. On the study more broadly: Collection of acute and convalescent COVID-19 samples took place in the United States, Italy and Spain. Sources were T cells, B-cell-depleted T cells, or PBMCs; the material itself was cDNA or gDNA.

Original analysis: Amplification with reference gene primers provided the estimates of nucleated cell counts. Here immunoSEQ multiplex PCR was the method, and the copy in TCRdb shows in-frame clones only, minus some. The V and J calls and clone size were taken over from that table, and D and trimming were inferred from the DNA. Among around 320,000 clones listed, 85% were seen once. This CDR3 has 13 residues. V was trimmed by 3 bases and J by 2 bases, leaving 5 bases between them. Germline V gene lookup returns CDR1 MNHNS and CDR2 SASEGT. Sequences were obtained from peripheral blood. The sequence was collected from a human donor in a cohort sampled during active COVID-19. V gene TRBV6-1 combines with J gene TRBJ2-1, with D maybe TRBD2 (5 bases). The CDR3 loop reads CASSDGAYNEQFF. The CDR3 DNA sequence: TGTGCCAGCAGTGACGGGGCCTACAATGAGCAGTTCTTC.